This passage covers 17 T cell receptor beta chains from one sample sequenced in a study of T cell repertoires in cytomegalovirus infection. TCRdb recomputed calls from the reads with MiXCR, one row per CDR3 protein. This table has 300,000 or so distinct CDR3 sequences, roughly 25% appearing once. What these receptors recognize is not known. Sequences were derived from cultured PBMCs, sampled from culture after CMV antigen stimulation. The receptors originated from a human donor in good health (CMV status not recorded). Some clones in this sample may be carry-over from other donors' samples.

This clonotype was seen more than once but under ten times. The V and J genes are TRBV7-6 and TRBJ2-1; the match to TRBD2 covers 9 bases. Germline trimming cut 5 bases from V and 3 bases from J; bases unmatched to any gene: 8. Germline CDR1 SGHVS, CDR2 FNYEAQ. The CDR3 consists of 16 residues. Here the CDR3 reads CASSPLAGSHYNEQFF. DNA for the CDR3: TGTGCCAGCAGCCCCCTAGCGGGATCGCACTACAATGAGCAGTTCTTC.

The count of this clonotype is one. The CDR3 DNA is TGTGCCAGCAGTTACCCCGACAATCAGCCCCAGCATTTT. This gives the protein CASSYPDNQPQHF. This sequence joins TRBV6-6 and TRBJ1-5; unclear D gene. The CDR3 has 13 residues. V shed 2 bases and J shed 3 bases, with 5 bases lying between them. From germline, CDR1 is MNHNY and CDR2 SVGAGI (reference sequence).

The chain employs TRBV20-1 and TRBJ1-4, with 7 bases fitting TRBD1. The CDR3 extends over 14 amino acids. Germline CDR1 reads DFQATT; CDR2 reads SNEGSKA (reference sequence). The junction had 8 bases not matched to a gene; V was cut back by 3 bases and J by 7 bases. Here the CDR3 reads CSASGQAPGEKLFF. The CDR3 bases are TGCAGTGCTAGCGGACAGGCGCCCGGTGAAAAACTGTTTTTT.

V gene TRBV19 combines with J gene TRBJ1-5; unclear D gene. This CDR3 is built from 16 residues. Trimming pared 3 bases from V and 3 bases from J, leaving 15 bases between. CDR1 is LNHDA and CDR2 is SQIVND in the germline V gene (reference sequence). The CDR3 protein is CASSIGNSLNNQPQHF. The CDR3 DNA reads as TGTGCCAGTAGTATCGGCAACTCATTGAACAATCAGCCCCAGCATTTT. The full variable domain, rest sourced from reference TRBV19 and TRBJ1-5, is DGGITQSPKYLFRKEGQNVTLSCEQNLNHDAMYWYRQDPGQGLRLIYYSQIVNDFQKGDIAEGYSVSREKKESFPLTVTSAQKNPTAFYLCASSIGNSLNNQPQHFGDGTRLSIL.

The V gene is TRBV19, the J gene TRBJ2-1; TRBD2 might be the D (6 bases). The ends were cut back, 7 bases at V and 6 bases at J, with 19 bases in the middle. Per the germline V gene, CDR1 is LNHDA and CDR2 is SQIVND (reference sequence). This CDR3 comprises 15 residues. The CDR3 is CASTRTKLWGNEQFF. The CDR3 DNA reads as TGTGCCAGTACCAGGACTAAACTTTGGGGCAATGAGCAGTTCTTC.

A few counts support this clonotype. The chain uses TRBV12-5 and TRBJ2-5, with unresolved D. V was cut by 5 bases and J by 5 bases, with 12 bases left in between. CDR3 length: 13 residues. Germline V gives CDR1 LGHNT, CDR2 FRNRAP. CDR3 nucleotide sequence: TGTGCTAGTGGTAGTCCAGCTCGGGAGACCCAGTACTTC. It codes for CASGSPARETQYF.

Notes on this clonotype: This may be a read error, as it is one base from a much larger clone. The chain combines TRBV12-3 or TRBV12-4 with TRBJ1-1, with D unresolved. The CDR3 has 14 amino acids. The CDR3 is CTSSLRGLETEAFF. Written as DNA, the CDR3 is TGTACCAGCAGTTTACGCGGGCTGGAAACTGAAGCTTTCTTT.

V gene TRBV4-1 combines with J gene TRBJ2-4; TRBD2 matches 10 bases. The ends lost 0 bases at V and 0 bases at J; junction bases unmatched: 11. In germline, CDR1 is MGHRA, CDR2 YSYEKL. This CDR3 spans 20 amino acids. The CDR3 reads CASSQDNTGLAVLAKNIQYF. CDR3 DNA sequence: TGCGCCAGCAGCCAAGATAATACAGGACTAGCGGTTTTAGCCAAAAACATTCAGTACTTC.

This clonotype was counted only a few times. The rearrangement links TRBV7-9 to TRBJ1-2; 10 bases match TRBD1. Germline-derived CDR1 and CDR2 are SEHNR and FQNEAQ (reference sequence). There are 14 residues in the CDR3. J was trimmed by 9 bases and V by 4 bases; bases with no gene match: 8. DNA of the CDR3: TGTGCCAGCAGCTCTGGGGACAGGGGCAGGAGCTACACCTTC. Encoded protein: CASSSGDRGRSYTF.

There are many counts of this clonotype. The J gene is TRBJ2-3, the V gene TRBV7-2; TRBD2 is a possible D gene (6 bases). Germline CDR1 and CDR2: SGHTA and FQGNSA. The CDR3 loop spans 14 amino acids. Trimming shortened V by 5 bases and J by 2 bases, and 11 bases separated the two germline ends. CDR3 residues: CASSTGEHTDTQYF. DNA for the CDR3: TGTGCCAGCAGCACGGGGGAACACACAGATACGCAGTATTTT.

This clonotype was recorded a few times. The CDR3 DNA follows: TGCAGTGCTAGGGGACAGAGCGGGAGGAGGCAAGAGACCCAGTACTTC. It translates to CSARGQSGRRQETQYF. The chain has TRBV20-1 and TRBJ2-5; 9 positions match TRBD2. Per germline, CDR1 DFQATT and CDR2 SNEGSKA (reference sequence). This CDR3 region has 16 residues. The V segment lost 3 bases and the J segment 2 bases; nucleotides outside the gene matches: 10.

This clonotype came up a few times. V and J are TRBV6-2 or TRBV6-3 and TRBJ2-2, with D possibly being TRBD2 (6 bases). Trimming stripped 6 bases from V and 6 bases from J, with 14 bases between. The CDR3 loop spans 14 amino acids. Germline V gives CDR1 MNHEY, CDR2 SVGEGT. CDR3 in amino acids: CASRTRLVPGELFF. Here the CDR3 DNA reads TGTGCCAGCAGGACCCGACTAGTCCCCGGGGAGCTGTTTTTT.

This clonotype came up a few times. V is TRBV7-9 and J is TRBJ1-5; no clear D. The V end was cut by 4 bases, the J end by 3 bases, with 19 bases between. The CDR3 extends over 17 amino acids. Germline CDR1 and CDR2: SEHNR and FQNEAQ (reference sequence). CDR3 residues: CASSSSTFRGYNQPQHF. CDR3 nucleotide sequence: TGTGCCAGCAGCTCTTCTACCTTCCGGGGATACAATCAGCCCCAGCATTTT.

With respect to this clonotype: At one of its ends the junction is not consistent with the germline gene, which may arise from a read error. The chain recombines TRBV5-8 with TRBJ2-3; the match to TRBD2 covers 11 bases. Germline CDR1 reads SGHTS; CDR2 reads YDEGEE. This CDR3 comprises 16 residues. CDR3 nucleotide sequence: TGTGCCAGAAGCTTGCTAGCGGGAGGTCTCGCAGATACGCAGTATTTT. Its translation is CARSLLAGGLADTQYF.

The chain employs TRBV20-1 and TRBJ2-1; 11 bases line up with TRBD2. Germline CDR1 DFQATT, CDR2 SNEGSKA (reference sequence). Trimming removed 3 bases from V and 4 bases from J; junction bases left unmatched: 11. This CDR3 spans 17 amino acids. The CDR3 nucleotides are TGCAGTGCTAGGAATTGGGGGGGACTAGCGGCTTACAATGAGCAGTTCTTC. This sequence encodes CSARNWGGLAAYNEQFF.

This clonotype was seen more than once but under ten times. The chain joins TRBV7-2 to TRBJ1-2; D gene uncertain. V lost 5 bases and J lost 3, with 13 bases in between. CDR3 size: 14 residues. The germline CDR1 and CDR2 sequences are SGHTA and FQGNSA. CDR3 bases: TGTGCCAGCAGCCCGCGTAGAGCCGACTATGGCTACACCTTC. Amino acid sequence: CASSPRRADYGYTF.

This sequence joins TRBV6-2 or TRBV6-3 and TRBJ2-2; TRBD1 matches 7 bases. The CDR3 has 16 residues. The V gene end was trimmed by 8 bases and the J gene end by 6 bases; junction bases not matched to a gene: 15. The germline V gene has CDR1 MNHEY and CDR2 SVGEGT. The CDR3 here is CASFKRQGRRSGELFF. The CDR3 nucleotides read TGTGCCAGCTTTAAGCGACAGGGTCGAAGGTCCGGGGAGCTGTTTTTT.